This T cell receptor beta chain was found in a study of T cell changes during pregnancy in multiple sclerosis. TCRdb keeps only in-frame clones here, not all; method: immunoSEQ multiplex PCR. The sample contains about 130,000 clones, roughly 96% of which appear only once. The CDR3 is made up of 15 amino acids. The germline gives CDR1 MNHNS, CDR2 SASEGT. V trimming: 6 bases; J trimming: 0 bases; junction bases outside the gene matches: 3. The receptor was derived from a female donor with multiple sclerosis, enrolled in a pregnancy study. The sequencing here drew on peripheral blood, taken after pregnancy. The V gene is TRBV6-1, the J gene TRBJ2-2, with 8 positions matching TRBD2. The CDR3 DNA reads TGTGCCAGCAGAGTACTAGCGGCGAACACCGGGGAGCTGTTTTTT. It translates to CASRVLAANTGELFF.